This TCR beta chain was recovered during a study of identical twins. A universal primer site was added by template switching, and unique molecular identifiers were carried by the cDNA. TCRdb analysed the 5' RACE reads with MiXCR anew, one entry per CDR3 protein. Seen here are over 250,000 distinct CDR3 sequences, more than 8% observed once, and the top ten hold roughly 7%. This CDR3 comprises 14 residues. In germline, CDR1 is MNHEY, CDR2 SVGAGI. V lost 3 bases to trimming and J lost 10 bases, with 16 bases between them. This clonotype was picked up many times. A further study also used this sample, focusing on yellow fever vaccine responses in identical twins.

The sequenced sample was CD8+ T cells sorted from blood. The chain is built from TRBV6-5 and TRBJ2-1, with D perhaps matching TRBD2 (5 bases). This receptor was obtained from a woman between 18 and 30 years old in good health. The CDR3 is CASSYSPLGGEQFF. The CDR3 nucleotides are TGTGCCAGCAGTTATTCGCCACTCGGAGGCGAGCAGTTCTTC.